What follows are 19 T cell receptor beta chains derived from one specimen sequenced in a study of blood T cell repertoires in COVID-19. TCRdb's copy holds only in-frame clones and misses some; the assay was immunoSEQ multiplex PCR. Of about 240,000 clones in the sample, 85% to 90% were seen once. Source material: peripheral blood. The origin of the receptors is a woman aged 70 to 79 with active or convalescent COVID-19.

This rearrangement joins TRBV27 to TRBJ2-3, with 7 nucleotides matching TRBD2. The J segment lost 1 base and the V segment lost 6 bases, leaving 4 bases of the junction unmatched. This CDR3 has 14 amino acids. CDR1 is MNHEY and CDR2 is SMNVEV in the germline V gene (reference sequence). The CDR3 region has the DNA TGTGCCAGCAGGTTGGGGGGGGGCACAGATACGCAGTATTTT. This sequence encodes CASRLGGGTDTQYF.

The chain combines TRBV3-1 (or the pseudogene TRBV3-2) with TRBJ1-6, with 7 positions matching TRBD1. Germline V CDR1 and CDR2: LGHDT, YNNKEL (reference sequence). This CDR3 is built from 15 residues. V dropped 1 base and J dropped 5; count of bases not matched to a gene: 2. The CDR3 coding sequence is TGTGCCAGCAGCCAAGGCACAGGGGATAATTCACCCCTCCACTTT. Residues: CASSQGTGDNSPLHF.

This rearrangement joins TRBV7-9 to TRBJ2-7, with 7 nucleotides matching TRBD1. The CDR3 consists of 14 residues. Germline V gives CDR1 SEHNR, CDR2 FQNEAQ (reference sequence). V shed 1 base and J 5 bases; nucleotides not matched to a gene: 5. CDR3 coding DNA: TGTGCCAGCAGCTTAGATCCCACAGGGGACGAGCAGTACTTC. Its translation: CASSLDPTGDEQYF.

This clone occurred once. This chain uses TRBV9 with TRBJ1-1; D unresolved. Between the trimmed V and J ends, which lost 3 bases and 5 bases, there was a span of 14 bases. This CDR3 region has 14 residues. Germline CDR1 is SGDLS and CDR2 is YYNGEE. Written as DNA, the CDR3 is TGTGCCAGCAGCGCACAGCTCCCGGGGACTGAAGCTTTCTTT. Amino acids: CASSAQLPGTEAFF.

The V call is TRBV29-1, the J call TRBJ2-1; unclear D gene. Per germline, CDR1 SQVTM and CDR2 ANQGSEA. The length of the CDR3 is 13 residues. Trimming left V 6 bases short and J 5 bases short, with 14 bases between. CDR3 DNA sequence: TGCAGCGTGCAGAACCCTACAGACAATGAGCAGTTCTTC. Translating it yields CSVQNPTDNEQFF.

V usage is TRBV4-2 and J usage is TRBJ2-1; 7 positions match TRBD1. This CDR3 contains 15 residues. V trimming: 3 bases; J trimming: 9 bases; junction bases outside the gene matches: 11. Germline V gene sequence: CDR1 LGHNA, CDR2 YNFKEQ. CDR3 loop: CASSHRGGFTREQFF. The DNA for the CDR3 is TGTGCCAGCAGCCACAGAGGGGGCTTCACCCGTGAGCAGTTCTTC.

This chain links TRBV7-3 with TRBJ2-1, with D possibly TRBD1 on 5 matching bases. V lost 4 bases and J lost 5, with 12 bases in between. Germline-derived CDR1 and CDR2 are SGHTA and FQGTGA. The CDR3 has 14 amino acids. CDR3 bases: TGTGCCAGCAGCTCCCAGGGATCCGACAATGAGCAGTTCTTC. It yields the protein CASSSQGSDNEQFF.

Only one count was recorded for this clone. This chain uses TRBV15 with TRBJ2-3; 9 bases align to TRBD2. Germline V gives CDR1 LNHNV, CDR2 YYDKDF (reference sequence). After removal of 3 bases from V and 0 bases from J, the junction contained 1 base not matched to a gene. This CDR3 comprises 15 residues. CDR3 DNA: TGTGCCACCAGCAGGCGGGGGGGGAGCACAGATACGCAGTATTTT. Translated: CATSRRGGSTDTQYF.

J is TRBJ2-5 and V is TRBV10-3; 11 bases fit TRBD1. Unmatched junction bases numbered 6, after V lost 5 bases and J lost 1 base. The CDR3 runs 16 residues. Germline loops: CDR1 ENHRY, CDR2 SYGVKD. The CDR3 nucleotides read TGTGCCATCAGTTGGACCGGGACAGGGGGCCAAGAGACCCAGTACTTC. Protein sequence: CAISWTGTGGQETQYF.

The V call is TRBV21-1, the J call TRBJ1-3; TRBD1, the table's D call, was not compared with the DNA. TRBV21-1 is listed as a pseudogene. There are 13 residues in the CDR3. The CDR3 is CASSFDRGNTIYF. As DNA, the CDR3 is TGTGCCAGCAGCTTTGACAGGGGAAACACCATATATTTT.

J is TRBJ2-3 and V is TRBV10-1; D might be TRBD1 (6 bases). Trimming stripped 5 bases from V and 4 bases from J, with 10 bases between. The CDR3 runs 13 residues. Germline CDR1 is WNHNN and CDR2 is SYGVQD (reference sequence). CDR3 in DNA: TGCGCCAGCAGTTATTACAGGGCAGATACGCAGTATTTT. It codes for CASSYYRADTQYF.

The chain recombines TRBV6-5 with TRBJ1-2; the match to TRBD1 covers 7 bases. The CDR3 sequence is 14 residues long. Looked up from germline, CDR1 is MNHEY and CDR2 is SVGAGI. V lost 2 bases and J lost 7; bases outside the gene matches: 7. CDR3 bases: TGTGCCAGCAGTTACCTCCAAGGACAGGTTGGCTACACCTTC. This codes for CASSYLQGQVGYTF.

The rearrangement links TRBV2 to TRBJ2-7; 7 bases map to TRBD2. V shed 6 bases and J 3 bases; nucleotides not matched to a gene: 8. The CDR3 has 14 residues. Germline loops: CDR1 SNHLY, CDR2 FYNNEI. The CDR3 sequence: CASRGLAELYEQYF. CDR3 nucleotides: TGTGCCAGCAGAGGGCTAGCGGAACTCTACGAGCAGTACTTC.

The CDR3 DNA reads as TGCGCCAGCAGTGAGTCGGAGAATCAGCCCCAGCATTTT. This encodes CASSESENQPQHF. The J gene is TRBJ1-5, the V gene TRBV10-2; no clear D gene. Trimming shortened V by 0 bases and J by 4 bases, and 4 bases separated the two germline ends. The CDR3 runs 13 residues. Germline V gives CDR1 WSHSY, CDR2 SAAADI.

The V and J genes are TRBV5-1 and TRBJ1-5, with 9 bases lining up with TRBD1. The length of the CDR3 is 15 residues. Looked up from germline, CDR1 is SGHRS and CDR2 is YFSETQ. The V gene end was trimmed by 3 bases and the J gene end by 7 bases; junction bases not matched to a gene: 8. This CDR3 is CASSSGGQGGQPQHF. Here the CDR3 DNA reads TGCGCCAGCAGCTCGGGGGGACAGGGTGGACAGCCCCAGCATTTT.

The V gene is TRBV19, the J gene TRBJ1-6; no reliable D call. Germline V gives CDR1 LNHDA, CDR2 SQIVND (reference sequence). Trimming took off 9 bases at V and 7 bases at J, with 16 bases between the two ends. This CDR3 is built from 14 residues. In DNA, the CDR3 is TGTGCCAGGGGATTCACGGAGGGAAATTCACCCCTCCACTTT. Residues: CARGFTEGNSPLHF. Combining the CDR3 with reference TRBV19 and TRBJ1-6 gives the whole variable domain DGGITQSPKYLFRKEGQNVTLSCEQNLNHDAMYWYRQDPGQGLRLIYYSQIVNDFQKGDIAEGYSVSREKKESFPLTVTSAQKNPTAFYLCARGFTEGNSPLHFGNGTRLTVT.

The chain carries TRBV27 and TRBJ2-5; tentatively, D is TRBD1 (6 bases). Germline V gives CDR1 MNHEY, CDR2 SMNVEV (reference sequence). Trimming left V 8 bases short and J 5 bases short, with 12 bases between. This CDR3 has 12 amino acids. This CDR3 is CASQGTGETQYF. In DNA, the CDR3 is TGTGCCAGCCAGGGGACGGGGGAGACCCAGTACTTC.

CDR3 sequence reads: CASSLRGNYGYTF. The CDR3 coding sequence is TGTGCCAGCAGCTTGCGGGGGAACTATGGCTACACCTTC. The rearrangement uses TRBV7-9 and TRBJ1-2, with TRBD1 as a possible D gene (5 bases). Germline V gene sequence: CDR1 SEHNR, CDR2 FQNEAQ (reference sequence). Trimming pared 3 bases from V and 2 bases from J, leaving 7 bases between. The length of the CDR3 is 13 residues. The whole variable domain, remainder taken from reference TRBV7-9 and TRBJ1-2, is DTGVSQNPRHKITKRGQNVTFRCDPISEHNRLYWYRQTLGQGPEFLTYFQNEAQLEKSRLLSDRFSAERPKGSFSTLEIQRTEQGDSAMYLCASSLRGNYGYTFGSGTRLTVV.

The rearrangement uses TRBV5-1 and TRBJ1-1; TRBD1 aligns across 8 bases. The germline V gene encodes CDR1 SGHRS and CDR2 YFSETQ. J gave up 8 bases and V 4 bases, and 13 bases lay outside the gene matches. CDR3 size: 15 residues. The CDR3, as DNA: TGCGCCAGCAGCGGGACAGGCGCGTCCCTGTGGGAAGCTTTCTTT. Translation gives CASSGTGASLWEAFF.